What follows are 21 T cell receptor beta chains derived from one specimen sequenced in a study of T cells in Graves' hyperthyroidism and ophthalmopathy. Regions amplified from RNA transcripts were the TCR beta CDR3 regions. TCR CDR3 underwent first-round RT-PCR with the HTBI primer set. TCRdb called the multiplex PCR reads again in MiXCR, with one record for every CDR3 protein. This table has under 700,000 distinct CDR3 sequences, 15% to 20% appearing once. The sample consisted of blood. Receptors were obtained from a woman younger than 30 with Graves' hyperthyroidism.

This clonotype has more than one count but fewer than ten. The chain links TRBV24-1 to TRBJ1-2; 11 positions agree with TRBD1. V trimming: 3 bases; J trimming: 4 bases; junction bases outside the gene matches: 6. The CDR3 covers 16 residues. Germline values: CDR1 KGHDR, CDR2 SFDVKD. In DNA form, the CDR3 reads TGTGCCACCAGTGATGCCGGGACAGGGGGAGGCTATGGCTACACCTTC. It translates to CATSDAGTGGGYGYTF.

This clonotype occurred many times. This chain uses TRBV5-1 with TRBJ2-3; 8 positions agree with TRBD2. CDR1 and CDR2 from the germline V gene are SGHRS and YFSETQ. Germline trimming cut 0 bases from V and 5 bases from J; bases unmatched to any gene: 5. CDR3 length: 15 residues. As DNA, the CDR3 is TGCGCCAGCAGCTTGGAGGGACTAGTCTTAGATACGCAGTATTTT. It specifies CASSLEGLVLDTQYF.

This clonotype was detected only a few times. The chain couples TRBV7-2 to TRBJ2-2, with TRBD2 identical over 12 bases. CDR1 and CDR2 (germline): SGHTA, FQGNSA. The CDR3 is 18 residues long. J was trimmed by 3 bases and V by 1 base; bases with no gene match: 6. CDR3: CASSLGALAGGYTGELFF. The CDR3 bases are TGTGCCAGCAGCTTAGGAGCCCTAGCGGGGGGGTACACCGGGGAGCTGTTTTTT.

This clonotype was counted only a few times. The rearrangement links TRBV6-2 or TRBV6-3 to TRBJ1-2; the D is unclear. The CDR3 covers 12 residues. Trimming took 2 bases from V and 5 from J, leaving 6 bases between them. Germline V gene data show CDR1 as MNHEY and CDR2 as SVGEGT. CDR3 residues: CASSYKGYGYTF. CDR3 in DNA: TGTGCCAGCAGTTACAAGGGATATGGCTACACCTTC.

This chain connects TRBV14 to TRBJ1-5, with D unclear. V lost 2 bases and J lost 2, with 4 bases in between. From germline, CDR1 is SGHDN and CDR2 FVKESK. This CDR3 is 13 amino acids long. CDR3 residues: CASSQFGNQPQHF. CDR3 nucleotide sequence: TGTGCCAGCAGCCAATTCGGCAATCAGCCCCAGCATTTT.

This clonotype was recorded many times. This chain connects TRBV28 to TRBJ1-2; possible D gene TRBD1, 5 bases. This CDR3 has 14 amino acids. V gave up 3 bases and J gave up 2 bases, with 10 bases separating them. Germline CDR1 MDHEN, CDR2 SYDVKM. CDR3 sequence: CASSFETANYGYTF. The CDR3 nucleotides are TGTGCCAGCAGTTTCGAGACAGCAAACTATGGCTACACCTTC.

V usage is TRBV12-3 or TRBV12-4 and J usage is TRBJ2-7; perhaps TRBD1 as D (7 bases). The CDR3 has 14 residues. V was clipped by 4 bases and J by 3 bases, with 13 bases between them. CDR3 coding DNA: TGTGCCAGCAGTTCCCGACAGGGAGGCTACGAGCAGTACTTC. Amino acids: CASSSRQGGYEQYF.

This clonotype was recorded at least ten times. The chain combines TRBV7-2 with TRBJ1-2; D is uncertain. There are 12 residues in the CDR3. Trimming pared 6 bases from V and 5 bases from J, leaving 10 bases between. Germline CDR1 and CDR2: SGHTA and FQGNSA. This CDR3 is CASSVAGYGYTF. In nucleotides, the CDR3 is TGTGCCAGCAGTGTTGCGGGGTATGGCTACACCTTC.

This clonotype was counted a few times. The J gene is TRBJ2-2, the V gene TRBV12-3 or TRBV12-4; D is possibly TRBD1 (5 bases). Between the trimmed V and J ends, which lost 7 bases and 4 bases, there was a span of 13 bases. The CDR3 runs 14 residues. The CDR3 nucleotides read TGTGCCAGCACTCCAGACAGACTCACCGGGGAGCTGTTTTTT. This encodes CASTPDRLTGELFF.

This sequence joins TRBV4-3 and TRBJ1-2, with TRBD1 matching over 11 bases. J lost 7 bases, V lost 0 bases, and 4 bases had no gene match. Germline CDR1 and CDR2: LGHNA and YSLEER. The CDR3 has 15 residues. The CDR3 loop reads CASSQDRTGGSGYTF. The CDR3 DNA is TGCGCCAGCAGCCAAGATAGGACAGGGGGCTCTGGCTACACCTTC.

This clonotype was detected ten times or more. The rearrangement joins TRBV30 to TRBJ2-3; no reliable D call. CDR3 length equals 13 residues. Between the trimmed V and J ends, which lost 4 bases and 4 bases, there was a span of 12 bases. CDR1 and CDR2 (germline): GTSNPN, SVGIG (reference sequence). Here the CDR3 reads CAWTISFSDTQYF. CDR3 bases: TGTGCCTGGACCATTTCCTTCTCAGATACGCAGTATTTT.

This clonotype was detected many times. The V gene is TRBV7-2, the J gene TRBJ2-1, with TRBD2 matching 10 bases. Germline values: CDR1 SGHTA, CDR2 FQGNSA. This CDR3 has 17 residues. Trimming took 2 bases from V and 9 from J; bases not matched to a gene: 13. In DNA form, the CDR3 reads TGTGCCAGCAGCTTATACCCTAGCGGGAGCAGGGTGAGTGAGCAGTTCTTC. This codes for CASSLYPSGSRVSEQFF.

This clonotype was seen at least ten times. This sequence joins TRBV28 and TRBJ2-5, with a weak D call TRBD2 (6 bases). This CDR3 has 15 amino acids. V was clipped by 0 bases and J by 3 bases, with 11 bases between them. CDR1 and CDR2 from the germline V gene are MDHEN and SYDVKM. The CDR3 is CASSLWYWGEETQYF. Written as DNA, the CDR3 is TGTGCCAGCAGTTTATGGTATTGGGGGGAAGAGACCCAGTACTTC.

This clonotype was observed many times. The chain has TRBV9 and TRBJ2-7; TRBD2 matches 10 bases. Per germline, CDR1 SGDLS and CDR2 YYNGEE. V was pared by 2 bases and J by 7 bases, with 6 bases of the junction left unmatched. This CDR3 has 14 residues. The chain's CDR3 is CASSVTSGLGEQYF. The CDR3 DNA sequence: TGTGCCAGCAGCGTGACTAGCGGGTTGGGGGAGCAGTACTTC.

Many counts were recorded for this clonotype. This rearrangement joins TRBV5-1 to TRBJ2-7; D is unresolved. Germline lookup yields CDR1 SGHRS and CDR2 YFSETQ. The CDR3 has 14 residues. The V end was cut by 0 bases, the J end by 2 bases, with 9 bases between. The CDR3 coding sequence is TGCGCCAGCAGCTTGGGATCCCTGCCCTACGAGCAGTACTTC. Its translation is CASSLGSLPYEQYF.

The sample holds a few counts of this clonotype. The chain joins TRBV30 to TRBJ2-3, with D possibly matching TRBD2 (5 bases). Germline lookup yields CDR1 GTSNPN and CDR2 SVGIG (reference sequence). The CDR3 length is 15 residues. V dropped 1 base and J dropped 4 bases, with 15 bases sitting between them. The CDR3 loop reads CAWSERGLKADTQYF. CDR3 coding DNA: TGTGCCTGGAGTGAACGGGGATTGAAGGCAGATACGCAGTATTTT.

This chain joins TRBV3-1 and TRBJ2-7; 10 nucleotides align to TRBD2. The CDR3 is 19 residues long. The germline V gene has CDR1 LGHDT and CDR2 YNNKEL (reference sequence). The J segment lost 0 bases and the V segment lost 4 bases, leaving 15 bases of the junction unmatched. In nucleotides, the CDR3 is TGTGCCAGCAGCCTAAGTTTATTAGCGGGGGGCCCTTTCTCCTACGAGCAGTACTTC. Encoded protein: CASSLSLLAGGPFSYEQYF.

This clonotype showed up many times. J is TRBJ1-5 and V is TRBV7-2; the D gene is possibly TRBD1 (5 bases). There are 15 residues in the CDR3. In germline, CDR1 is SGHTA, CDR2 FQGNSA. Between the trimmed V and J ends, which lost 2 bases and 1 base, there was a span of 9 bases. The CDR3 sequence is CASSLRGVSNQPQHF. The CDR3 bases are TGTGCCAGCAGCTTACGAGGGGTAAGCAATCAGCCCCAGCATTTT.

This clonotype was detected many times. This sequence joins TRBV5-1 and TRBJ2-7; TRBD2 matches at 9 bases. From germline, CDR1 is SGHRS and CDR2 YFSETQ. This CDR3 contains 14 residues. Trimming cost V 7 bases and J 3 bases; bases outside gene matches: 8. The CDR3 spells CASRGLANDYEQYF. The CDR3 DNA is TGCGCCAGCCGCGGACTAGCGAACGACTACGAGCAGTACTTC. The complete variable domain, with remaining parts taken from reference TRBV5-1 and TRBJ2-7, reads KAGVTQTPRYLIKTRGQQVTLSCSPISGHRSVSWYQQTPGQGLQFLFEYFSETQRNKGNFPGRFSGRQFSNSRSEMNVSTLELGDSALYLCASRGLANDYEQYFGPGTRLTVT.

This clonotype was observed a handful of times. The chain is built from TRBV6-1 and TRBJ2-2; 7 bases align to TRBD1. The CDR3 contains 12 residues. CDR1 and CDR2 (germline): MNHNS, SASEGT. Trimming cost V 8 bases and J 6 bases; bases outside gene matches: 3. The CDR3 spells CASHTGAGELFF. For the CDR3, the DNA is TGTGCCAGCCATACAGGGGCCGGGGAGCTGTTTTTT.

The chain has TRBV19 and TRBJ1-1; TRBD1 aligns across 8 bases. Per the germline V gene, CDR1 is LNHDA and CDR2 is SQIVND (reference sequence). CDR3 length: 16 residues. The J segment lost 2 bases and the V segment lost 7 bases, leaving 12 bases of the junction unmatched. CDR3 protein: CASNAFSGTGNTEAFF. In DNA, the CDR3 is TGTGCCAGTAATGCCTTCTCCGGGACAGGAAACACTGAAGCTTTCTTT.